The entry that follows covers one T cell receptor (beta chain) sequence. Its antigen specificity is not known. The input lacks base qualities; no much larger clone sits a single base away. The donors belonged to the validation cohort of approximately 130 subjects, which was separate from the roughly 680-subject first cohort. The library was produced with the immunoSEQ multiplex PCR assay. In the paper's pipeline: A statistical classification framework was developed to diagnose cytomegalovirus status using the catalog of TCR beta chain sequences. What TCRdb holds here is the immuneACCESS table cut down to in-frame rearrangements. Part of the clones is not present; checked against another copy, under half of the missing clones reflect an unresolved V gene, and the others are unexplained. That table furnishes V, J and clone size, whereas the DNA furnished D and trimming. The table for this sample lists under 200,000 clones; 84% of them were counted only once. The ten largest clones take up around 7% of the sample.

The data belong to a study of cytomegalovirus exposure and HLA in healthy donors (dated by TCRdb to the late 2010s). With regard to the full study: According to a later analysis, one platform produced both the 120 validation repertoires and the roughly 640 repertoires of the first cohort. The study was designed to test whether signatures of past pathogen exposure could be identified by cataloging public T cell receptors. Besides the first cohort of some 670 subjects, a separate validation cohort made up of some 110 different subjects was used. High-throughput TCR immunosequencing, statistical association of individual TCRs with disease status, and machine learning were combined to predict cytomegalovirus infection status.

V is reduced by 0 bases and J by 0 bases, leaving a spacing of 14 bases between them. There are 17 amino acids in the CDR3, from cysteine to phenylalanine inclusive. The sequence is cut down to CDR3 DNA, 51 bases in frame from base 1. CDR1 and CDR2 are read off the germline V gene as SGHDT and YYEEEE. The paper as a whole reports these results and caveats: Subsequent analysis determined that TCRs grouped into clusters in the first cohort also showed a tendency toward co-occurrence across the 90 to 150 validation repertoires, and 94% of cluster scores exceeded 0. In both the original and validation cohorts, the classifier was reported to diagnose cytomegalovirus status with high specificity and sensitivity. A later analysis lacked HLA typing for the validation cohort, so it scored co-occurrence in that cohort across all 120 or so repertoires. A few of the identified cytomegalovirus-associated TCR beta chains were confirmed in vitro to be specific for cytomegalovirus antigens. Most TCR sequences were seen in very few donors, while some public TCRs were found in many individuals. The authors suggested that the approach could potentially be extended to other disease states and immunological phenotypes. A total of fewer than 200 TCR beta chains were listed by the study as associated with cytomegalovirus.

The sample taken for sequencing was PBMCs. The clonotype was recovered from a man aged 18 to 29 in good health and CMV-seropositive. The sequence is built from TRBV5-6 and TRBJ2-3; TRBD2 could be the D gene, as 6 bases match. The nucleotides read TGTGCCAGCAGCTTGGCCCGGGGCGGGGCGAGCACAGATACGCAGTATTTT. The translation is CASSLARGGASTDTQYF.